These 27 T cell receptor beta chains came from one sample sequenced in a study of follicular helper T cells after annual influenza vaccination. The data were produced by immunoSEQ multiplex PCR, yet TCRdb's version contains in-frame clones alone and is incomplete. Altogether some 7,000 clones are present, roughly 86% being singletons, with the ten largest covering just over 1.4%. As to time point: 2015-2016 season, 7 days after influenza vaccination. The starting material was CXCR5- memory CD4+ T cells sorted from blood, obtained 7 days after influenza vaccination. The receptor source for this set is an adult who received the influenza vaccine.

The chain links TRBV7-2 to TRBJ1-3; D might be TRBD1 (5 bases). The CDR3 has 15 residues. V shed 6 bases and J shed 2 bases, with 14 bases lying between them. CDR1 is SGHTA and CDR2 is FQGNSA in the germline V gene. Here the CDR3 DNA reads TGTGCCAGCAGACCCGGGACGGGGCCTGGAAACACCATATATTTT. Its protein is CASRPGTGPGNTIYF.

A few counts support this clone. The gene calls are TRBV2 and TRBJ1-5; 10 bases line up with TRBD1. The germline CDR1 and CDR2 sequences are SNHLY and FYNNEI. The CDR3 totals 15 residues. The V gene end was trimmed by 8 bases and the J gene end by 6 bases; junction bases not matched to a gene: 10. The CDR3 nucleotides are TGTGCCAGCGTGGGGGGGACAGGGGAGGTTCAGCCCCAGCATTTT. Translation gives CASVGGTGEVQPQHF.

The CDR3 reads CASSWLLAGGPGETQYF. CDR3 DNA sequence: TGTGCCAGCAGCTGGTTGCTAGCGGGAGGGCCGGGAGAGACCCAGTACTTC. The chain has TRBV5-6 and TRBJ2-5; 12 nucleotides match TRBD2. The CDR3 totals 17 residues. CDR1 SGHDT and CDR2 YYEEEE come from the germline V gene. V lost 3 bases to trimming and J lost 4 bases; unmatched junction nucleotides: 10.

V usage is TRBV28 and J usage is TRBJ2-7, with D maybe TRBD1 (6 bases). Germline V gene sequence: CDR1 MDHEN, CDR2 SYDVKM. The CDR3 is 15 residues long. V was shortened by 7 bases and J by 2 bases, with 18 bases between the two germline ends. CDR3 amino acids: CASTSPRGLAYEQYF. CDR3 nucleotides: TGTGCCAGCACTTCCCCCAGGGGTCTGGCCTACGAGCAGTACTTC.

In DNA form, the CDR3 reads TGTGCCAGCACCTGGACGGCTTCCCAAGAGACCCAGTACTTC. Its protein product is CASTWTASQETQYF. The V gene is TRBV6-1, the J gene TRBJ2-5; D is unclear. V shed 7 bases and J shed 1 base, with 13 bases lying between them. The CDR3 runs to 14 residues. Germline lookup yields CDR1 MNHNS and CDR2 SASEGT.

The DNA of the CDR3 is TGTGCCAGCAGTGACGTACTAACAGGTACCTACGAGCAGTACTTC. This codes for CASSDVLTGTYEQYF. This sequence joins TRBV25-1 and TRBJ2-7, with D possibly matching TRBD1 (5 bases). Germline CDR1 MGHDK, CDR2 SYGVNS. With 3 bases removed from V and 2 bases from J, the gap between germline ends came to 14 bases. This CDR3 comprises 15 residues.

The rearrangement links TRBV6-1 to TRBJ2-5; possible D gene TRBD2, 5 bases. Between the trimmed V and J ends, which lost 4 bases and 0 bases, there was a span of 9 bases. The CDR3 runs to 14 residues. Per germline, CDR1 MNHNS and CDR2 SASEGT. The CDR3 region is CASSGRQNQETQYF. The CDR3 nucleotides read TGTGCCAGCAGTGGGAGGCAGAACCAAGAGACCCAGTACTTC.

The chain is built from TRBV27 and TRBJ2-1; 9 bases fit TRBD2. Trimming cost V 0 bases and J 4 bases; bases outside gene matches: 4. The CDR3 totals 16 residues. In germline, CDR1 is MNHEY, CDR2 SMNVEV (reference sequence). In DNA form, the CDR3 reads TGTGCCAGCAGTTTATCTCTAGCGGGACCGTACAATGAGCAGTTCTTC. This sequence encodes CASSLSLAGPYNEQFF.

This rearrangement joins TRBV19 to TRBJ2-3; D is unresolved. Trimming pared 2 bases from V and 2 bases from J, leaving 2 bases between. Germline lookup yields CDR1 LNHDA and CDR2 SQIVND (reference sequence). CDR3 length: 12 amino acids. As DNA, the CDR3 is TGTGCCAGTAGTATAACCACAGATACGCAGTATTTT. Translated, it gives CASSITTDTQYF.

The chain joins TRBV7-6 to TRBJ2-2; 11 bases line up with TRBD1. The germline V gene has CDR1 SGHVS and CDR2 FNYEAQ. The CDR3 totals 16 residues. V gave up 1 base and J gave up 5 bases; unmatched junction bases: 3. This CDR3 is CASSLGTGGSTGELFF. The CDR3 DNA is TGTGCCAGCAGCTTAGGGACAGGGGGCAGTACCGGGGAGCTGTTTTTT.

The gene calls are TRBV5-6 and TRBJ2-7; 11 bases align to TRBD2. Germline assignment: CDR1 SGHDT and CDR2 YYEEEE. The CDR3 is made up of 15 amino acids. Unmatched junction bases numbered 9, after V lost 6 bases and J lost 4 bases. CDR3 nucleotides: TGTGCCAGCACATCGTTGGGACTAGCGGAGTACGAGCAGTACTTC. Its protein is CASTSLGLAEYEQYF.

This chain connects TRBV7-2 to TRBJ2-3; TRBD2 agrees at 8 bases. The CDR3 extends over 16 amino acids. Unmatched junction bases numbered 9, after V lost 6 bases and J lost 1 base. CDR1 SGHTA and CDR2 FQGNSA come from the germline V gene. The DNA for the CDR3 is TGTGCCAGCAGTAACCCCGGGACTAGGGGCACAGATACGCAGTATTTT. Translated: CASSNPGTRGTDTQYF.

This chain connects TRBV6-5 to TRBJ1-1; D gene ambiguous. The CDR3 runs 11 residues. The V end lost 2 bases, the J end lost 7 bases, and 5 bases lay between the germline ends. Germline V gives CDR1 MNHEY, CDR2 SVGAGI. The CDR3 loop is CASSYKGEAFF. The CDR3 DNA follows: TGTGCCAGCAGTTACAAGGGTGAAGCTTTCTTT.

The table lists this clone with a count of one. The chain combines TRBV7-2 with TRBJ2-7, with TRBD1 matching over 9 bases. The germline V gene encodes CDR1 SGHTA and CDR2 FQGNSA. The V segment lost 1 base and the J segment 7 bases; nucleotides outside the gene matches: 14. CDR3 size: 17 residues. The DNA for the CDR3 is TGTGCCAGCAGCTTAGGCCGTCGGGACAGGGTTGTGAGGGAGCAGTACTTC. It codes for CASSLGRRDRVVREQYF.

The chain couples TRBV6-6 to TRBJ1-6; TRBD1 is a possible D gene (5 bases). Deletions cut 2 bases from V and 8 bases from J, with 13 bases between. Germline V gene sequence: CDR1 MNHNY, CDR2 SVGAGI (reference sequence). The CDR3 sequence is 15 residues long. The DNA for the CDR3 is TGTGCCAGCAGTTACCGGGGGACGACGGATTCACCCCTCCACTTT. Protein sequence: CASSYRGTTDSPLHF.

This clone appeared a few times. This chain joins TRBV15 and TRBJ1-5; D perhaps matches TRBD1 (5 bases). The CDR3 loop spans 16 amino acids. Trimming left V 4 bases short and J 2 bases short, with 15 bases between. The germline gives CDR1 LNHNV, CDR2 YYDKDF (reference sequence). CDR3 nucleotides: TGTGCCACCAGCACGTACCAGGGTCGGGGCAATCAGCCCCAGCATTTT. It codes for CATSTYQGRGNQPQHF.

The chain carries TRBV6-5 and TRBJ2-2; TRBD2 matches 11 bases. Trimming cost V 2 bases and J 5 bases; bases outside gene matches: 4. The CDR3 covers 16 residues. Germline V gene sequence: CDR1 MNHEY, CDR2 SVGAGI. CDR3: CASSYPSGGITGELFF. In DNA, the CDR3 is TGTGCCAGCAGTTACCCTAGCGGGGGGATTACCGGGGAGCTGTTTTTT.

The chain joins TRBV9 to TRBJ2-3; D remains unclear. Per germline, CDR1 SGDLS and CDR2 YYNGEE. CDR3 length: 13 residues. Between the trimmed V and J ends, which lost 4 bases and 4 bases, there was a span of 10 bases. The DNA of the CDR3 is TGTGCCAGCAGCCCCACTTGGGCAGATACGCAGTATTTT. It encodes CASSPTWADTQYF.

The chain links TRBV6-5 to TRBJ1-1; a weak D match, TRBD1 (5 bases). The germline V gene encodes CDR1 MNHEY and CDR2 SVGAGI. V lost 1 base and J 13 bases, leaving 19 bases between the germline ends. The CDR3 contains 14 residues. CDR3 region: CASSYLGQGSRDFF. The DNA of the CDR3 is TGTGCCAGCAGTTACTTGGGCCAGGGTAGTAGAGATTTCTTT.

The rearrangement links TRBV19 to TRBJ2-5; 9 bases fit TRBD2. Trimming cost V 3 bases and J 1 base; bases outside gene matches: 9. The CDR3 runs to 17 residues. Germline lookup yields CDR1 LNHDA and CDR2 SQIVND (reference sequence). CDR3 in DNA: TGTGCCAGTAGTATGGGGCTAGCGGGACCTTTCCAAGAGACCCAGTACTTC. It encodes CASSMGLAGPFQETQYF. Drawing the rest from reference TRBV19 and TRBJ2-5, the complete variable domain is DGGITQSPKYLFRKEGQNVTLSCEQNLNHDAMYWYRQDPGQGLRLIYYSQIVNDFQKGDIAEGYSVSREKKESFPLTVTSAQKNPTAFYLCASSMGLAGPFQETQYFGPGTRLLVL.

This clone was observed once. The chain recombines TRBV7-2 with TRBJ2-2, with unresolved D. CDR1 is SGHTA and CDR2 is FQGNSA in the germline V gene. The V gene lost 3 bases and the J gene lost 7 bases, with 12 bases spanning the gap. There are 14 residues in the CDR3. CDR3 protein: CASSLTGTIGELFF. DNA for the CDR3: TGTGCCAGCAGCTTGACGGGTACGATCGGGGAGCTGTTTTTT.

J is TRBJ1-1 and V is TRBV29-1, with TRBD1 matching over 7 bases. Looked up from germline, CDR1 is SQVTM and CDR2 is ANQGSEA. V lost 6 bases, J lost 5 bases, and 6 bases stayed unmatched. This CDR3 has 12 amino acids. CDR3 region: CSVYRGNTEAFF. For the CDR3, the DNA is TGCAGCGTGTACAGGGGAAATACTGAAGCTTTCTTT.

V gene TRBV2 combines with J gene TRBJ2-3; D is unclear. Trimming took off 6 bases at V and 0 bases at J, with 4 bases between the two ends. The CDR3 length is 12 residues. Germline values: CDR1 SNHLY, CDR2 FYNNEI. The CDR3 sequence is CASRSSTDTQYF. In DNA, the CDR3 is TGTGCCAGCAGGTCTAGCACAGATACGCAGTATTTT.

The CDR3 spells CATSRDLQGSYEQYF. The CDR3 DNA reads TGTGCCACCAGCAGAGATCTACAGGGAAGCTACGAGCAGTACTTC. The chain uses TRBV15 and TRBJ2-7; D is perhaps TRBD1 (6 bases). Germline lookup yields CDR1 LNHNV and CDR2 YYDKDF (reference sequence). The germline V and J ends were trimmed by 0 bases and 3 bases, with 12 bases remaining between them. The CDR3 is 15 residues long.

The gene calls are TRBV6-5 and TRBJ1-1, with a tentative D call TRBD1 (6 bases). The ends were cut back, 6 bases at V and 5 bases at J, with 13 bases in the middle. This CDR3 is 13 amino acids long. Germline values: CDR1 MNHEY, CDR2 SVGAGI. This chain's CDR3 is CASRTGAGTEAFF. The CDR3 region has the DNA TGTGCCAGCAGGACAGGCGCCGGGACTGAAGCTTTCTTT.

This chain joins TRBV19 and TRBJ2-5, with 7 bases matching TRBD1. V gave up 1 base and J gave up 0 bases; unmatched junction bases: 5. Germline CDR1 LNHDA, CDR2 SQIVND (reference sequence). This CDR3 has 16 residues. The CDR3 DNA reads TGTGCCAGTAGTATAGTCGGGACAGCAGACCAAGAGACCCAGTACTTC. It yields the protein CASSIVGTADQETQYF.

V and J are TRBV18 and TRBJ2-1; 7 bases match TRBD2. J gave up 8 bases and V 3 bases, and 10 bases lay outside the gene matches. The germline CDR1 and CDR2 sequences are KGHSH and LQKENI. The CDR3 has 15 residues. CDR3 nucleotides: TGTGCCAGCTCACCCGCAGGGACTAATCGTTATGAGCAGTTCTTC. Its protein is CASSPAGTNRYEQFF.